These T cell receptor beta chains were read from a single sample in a study of T-cell memory formation after mild COVID-19. Using its own MiXCR run on the 5' RACE reads, TCRdb lists one record per CDR3 protein. The table has about 400,000 distinct CDR3 sequences, around a quarter seen once. Input material: PBMCs or a T cell subset sorted from them (not recorded which). The receptors shown here come from an adult woman who had mild COVID-19 (a few samples of this study predate the infection). Cell type and time point are not known. Both conserved end residues are part of each CDR3. A D gene is named only where the DNA matches it firmly. Only some rows state a clone size, as once, few, many or a class for expanded clones.

size: -; V: TRBV12-3/TRBV12-4; D: -; J: TRBJ1-4; DNA: TGTGCCAGCAGCGGAGGTGGCTCAACTAATGAAAAACTGTTTTTT; CDR3: CASSGGGSTNEKLFF
size: many; V: TRBV5-6; D: -; J: TRBJ2-3; DNA: TGTGCCAGCAGCCTGAGTGGGGATTACACAGATACGCAGTATTTT; CDR3: CASSLSGDYTDTQYF
size: many; V: TRBV11-2; D: TRBD1; J: TRBJ1-1; DNA: TGTGCCAGCAGCTGGGGACAGTTGAACACTGAAGCTTTCTTT; CDR3: CASSWGQLNTEAFF
size: few; V: TRBV3-1; D: -; J: TRBJ2-2; DNA: TGTGCCAGCAGCCCAGAGGGGAGTAGCGGATTAACCGGGGAGCTGTTTTTT; CDR3: CASSPEGSSGLTGELFF
size: -; V: TRBV12-3/TRBV12-4; D: -; J: TRBJ1-6; DNA: TGTGCCAGCACAAACACGGGGGTTTCACCCCTCCACTTT; CDR3: CASTNTGVSPLHF
size: medium-sized; V: TRBV29-1; D: -; J: TRBJ1-2; DNA: TGCAGCGTTGGGGGGATGGGCTATGGCTACACCTTC; CDR3: CSVGGMGYGYTF
size: -; V: TRBV7-9; D: -; J: TRBJ2-2; DNA: TGTGCCAGCAGCCGTCTTGCGGGCTCGAACACCGGGGAGCTGTTTTTT; CDR3: CASSRLAGSNTGELFF
size: -; V: TRBV10-3; D: TRBD1; J: TRBJ2-1; DNA: TGTGCCATCGGACAGGGGGCTCTCTATGAGCAGTTCTTC; CDR3: CAIGQGALYEQFF
size: few; V: TRBV9; D: TRBD2; J: TRBJ2-1; DNA: TGTGCCAGCGGTCTGGGACTAGCGGGGGGGCCGGAGCAGTTCTTC; CDR3: CASGLGLAGGPEQFF
size: -; V: TRBV27; D: -; J: TRBJ1-2; DNA: TGTGCCAGCAGTCCACAGGGCCCCTATGGCTACACCTTC; CDR3: CASSPQGPYGYTF
size: -; V: TRBV7-9; D: -; J: TRBJ2-7; DNA: TGTGCCAGCAGCTGGGGGGTCGAGGATTACGAGCAGTACTTC; CDR3: CASSWGVEDYEQYF
size: -; V: TRBV9; D: -; J: TRBJ1-4; DNA: TGTGCCAGCAGCGTAGGGGCCAGGGGAGGGGAAAAACTGTTTTTT; CDR3: CASSVGARGGEKLFF
size: -; V: TRBV24-1; D: -; J: TRBJ2-7; DNA: TGTGCCACCAGTGATCCCCGGACTCGAACCTACGAGCAGTACTTC; CDR3: CATSDPRTRTYEQYF
size: -; V: TRBV3-1; D: -; J: TRBJ2-1; DNA: TGTGCCAGCAGCCAAGATATCCCGGGGGCGATTTACAATGAGCAGTTCTTC; CDR3: CASSQDIPGAIYNEQFF
size: many; V: TRBV2; D: -; J: TRBJ2-3; DNA: TGTGCCAGCCTTAAAAGGGATCCTAGCACAGATACGCAGTATTTT; CDR3: CASLKRDPSTDTQYF
size: -; V: TRBV7-3; D: -; J: TRBJ2-1; DNA: TGTGCCAGCAGCCTGGGACCGGTAGTCAGTGAGCAGTTCTTC; CDR3: CASSLGPVVSEQFF
size: -; V: TRBV3-1; D: TRBD1; J: TRBJ1-2; DNA: TGTGCCAGCAGCCACGACTCCGGGACAGGGGTAGGTGGCTACACCTTC; CDR3: CASSHDSGTGVGGYTF
size: few; V: TRBV7-2; D: -; J: TRBJ1-3; DNA: TGTGCCAGCAGGCACAGGGAGCAGGGAAACACCATATATTTT; CDR3: CASRHREQGNTIYF
size: few; V: TRBV6-2/TRBV6-3; D: TRBD2; J: TRBJ2-1; DNA: TGTGCCAGCAGTCCACATAGCGGGAAGTATGAGCAGTTCTTC; CDR3: CASSPHSGKYEQFF
size: -; V: TRBV19; D: -; J: TRBJ2-3; DNA: TGTGCCAGTAGTATTCTTCCAGATACGCAGTATTTT; CDR3: CASSILPDTQYF
size: -; V: TRBV5-1; D: -; J: TRBJ1-2; DNA: TGCGCCAGCAGCCTAGGACGGAATGGCTACACCTTC; CDR3: CASSLGRNGYTF
size: many; V: TRBV12-3/TRBV12-4; D: -; J: TRBJ2-7; DNA: TGTGCCAGCAGTCCCCATCGGACGGGGGAGCAGTACTTC; CDR3: CASSPHRTGEQYF
size: -; V: TRBV3-1; D: -; J: TRBJ2-2; DNA: TGTGCCAGCAGCCAACCCTGGCGAGGCACCGGGGAGCTGTTTTTT; CDR3: CASSQPWRGTGELFF
size: -; V: TRBV4-1; D: TRBD2; J: TRBJ2-2; DNA: TGCGCCAGCAGCCGGCCCAGTAGCCTTAGCGGGGGGGCGGTCACCGGGGAGCTGTTTTTT; CDR3: CASSRPSSLSGGAVTGELFF
size: -; V: TRBV4-1; D: -; J: TRBJ1-6; DNA: TGCGCCAGCAGCCAAGACCTGAGGGGGGGATATAATTCACCCCTCCACTTT; CDR3: CASSQDLRGGYNSPLHF
size: -; V: TRBV15; D: -; J: TRBJ1-5; DNA: TGTGCCACCAGCAAGGAACAGGGTCTCGGGCAGCCCCAGCATTTT; CDR3: CATSKEQGLGQPQHF
size: -; V: TRBV6-6; D: TRBD2; J: TRBJ2-7; DNA: TGTGCCAGCACAGGACTAGCGGGAAGATACGAGCAGTACTTC; CDR3: CASTGLAGRYEQYF
size: -; V: TRBV14; D: -; J: TRBJ2-3; DNA: TGTGCCAGCAGCCAAGGACTATCCTTTGATACGCAGTATTTT; CDR3: CASSQGLSFDTQYF
size: -; V: TRBV12-5; D: -; J: TRBJ2-5; DNA: TGTGCTAGTGGTTTTGGAGGGGCGCAGACCCAGTACTTC; CDR3: CASGFGGAQTQYF
size: -; V: TRBV11-2; D: TRBD1; J: TRBJ2-5; DNA: TGTGCCACCAGCGCTGGGACAGGGGCAGAGACCCAGTACTTC; CDR3: CATSAGTGAETQYF
size: -; V: TRBV12-3/TRBV12-4; D: TRBD2; J: TRBJ2-1; DNA: TGTGCCAGCAGTCTCGAGACTCTAGCGGGGGATTACAATGAGCAGTTCTTC; CDR3: CASSLETLAGDYNEQFF
size: -; V: TRBV20-1; D: -; J: TRBJ2-3; DNA: TGCAGTGCACTCAGGGTGCCCAACACAGATACGCAGTATTTT; CDR3: CSALRVPNTDTQYF
size: -; V: TRBV5-5; D: -; J: TRBJ1-1; DNA: TGTGCCAGCAGCCCGCAGGGTCAGGAGTTGAACACTGAAGCTTTCTTT; CDR3: CASSPQGQELNTEAFF
size: -; V: TRBV5-1; D: TRBD1; J: TRBJ1-6; DNA: TGCGCCAGCAGCTTGCGAGGGGACAGGGTGTCACCCCTCCACTTT; CDR3: CASSLRGDRVSPLHF
size: -; V: TRBV6-5; D: -; J: TRBJ2-2; DNA: TGTGCCAGCCGTCCTAGCGTATACACCGGGGAGCTGTTTTTT; CDR3: CASRPSVYTGELFF
size: -; V: TRBV29-1; D: -; J: TRBJ2-7; DNA: TGCAGCGTTACGGGCACCGGGAGCTACGAGCAGTACTTC; CDR3: CSVTGTGSYEQYF
size: many; V: TRBV7-2; D: -; J: TRBJ2-7; DNA: TGTGCCAGCAGCCCCGGGCCTAGCCGGAACTACGAGCAGTACTTC; CDR3: CASSPGPSRNYEQYF
size: -; V: TRBV29-1; D: -; J: TRBJ2-7; DNA: TGCAGCGTAGTCACGAGTGGACATCACGAGCAGTACTTC; CDR3: CSVVTSGHHEQYF
size: -; V: TRBV3-1; D: -; J: TRBJ2-1; DNA: TGTGCCAGCAGCCGACAGAGTAGCGAGGAGCAGTTCTTC; CDR3: CASSRQSSEEQFF
size: -; V: TRBV6-5; D: -; J: TRBJ1-2; DNA: TGTGCCAGCTCCCAGGGAGGCAGATTCAACTATGGCTACACCTTC; CDR3: CASSQGGRFNYGYTF
size: -; V: TRBV6-5; D: TRBD2; J: TRBJ2-1; DNA: TGTGCCAGCAGTTACTTAGCGGGAGGGCCCGAGCAGTTCTTC; CDR3: CASSYLAGGPEQFF
size: -; V: TRBV7-9; D: -; J: TRBJ1-1; DNA: TGTGCCAGCAGCTTAATAGGGCCGGGTGCTGAAGCTTTCTTT; CDR3: CASSLIGPGAEAFF
size: few; V: TRBV12-3/TRBV12-4; D: TRBD1; J: TRBJ2-7; DNA: TGTGCCAGCAAACAGGGGTACGAGCAGTACTTC; CDR3: CASKQGYEQYF
size: -; V: TRBV20-1; D: -; J: TRBJ2-3; DNA: TGCAGTGCTAGGCCAAGACTTAGCACAGATACGCAGTATTTT; CDR3: CSARPRLSTDTQYF
size: -; V: TRBV7-9; D: -; J: TRBJ2-1; DNA: TGTGCCAGCAGCTTAGTCCCAGAGCGGTCCTACAATGAGCAGTTCTTC; CDR3: CASSLVPERSYNEQFF
size: -; V: TRBV10-3; D: TRBD2; J: TRBJ2-7; DNA: TGTGCCATCGGCTCGAGACTAGCGGGAGGGCCGTCCAACGAGCAGTACTTC; CDR3: CAIGSRLAGGPSNEQYF
size: few; V: TRBV9; D: TRBD1; J: TRBJ2-3; DNA: TGTGCCAGCAGCGTAGCTATACAGGGGGATACGCAGTATTTT; CDR3: CASSVAIQGDTQYF
size: few; V: TRBV6-5; D: TRBD1; J: TRBJ2-7; DNA: TGTGCCAGCAGCACAGGGACAGGCTACGAGCAGTACTTC; CDR3: CASSTGTGYEQYF
size: -; V: TRBV9; D: TRBD2; J: TRBJ2-3; DNA: TGTGCCAGCAGCGTAGTGGCGGGAGTTCCAGATACGCAGTATTTT; CDR3: CASSVVAGVPDTQYF
size: once; V: TRBV19; D: -; J: TRBJ2-5; DNA: TGTGCCAGTAGTATAGTCAGTACTCAAGAGACCCAGTACTTC; CDR3: CASSIVSTQETQYF
size: -; V: TRBV12-3/TRBV12-4; D: -; J: TRBJ2-7; DNA: TGTGCCAGCTCGGTCGGAGGGTCCTTCAACGAGCAGTACTTC; CDR3: CASSVGGSFNEQYF
size: few; V: TRBV4-1; D: -; J: TRBJ2-2; DNA: TGCGCCAGCAGCCAAGATCGCAGGATCACCGGGGAGCTGTTTTTT; CDR3: CASSQDRRITGELFF
size: -; V: TRBV7-2; D: TRBD2; J: TRBJ2-1; DNA: TGTGCCAGCAGCTTAGGGAGACTAGCGGGGGGCCCCTACTCCAATGAGCAGTTCTTC; CDR3: CASSLGRLAGGPYSNEQFF
size: -; V: TRBV29-1; D: -; J: TRBJ2-7; DNA: TGCAGCGTTGAAACGTGGGCAGACGAGCAGTACTTC; CDR3: CSVETWADEQYF
size: -; V: TRBV24-1; D: TRBD1; J: TRBJ2-3; DNA: TGTGCCACCAGGGACAGGGGGCTGACAGATACGCAGTATTTT; CDR3: CATRDRGLTDTQYF
size: -; V: TRBV14; D: -; J: TRBJ1-2; DNA: TGTGCCAGCAGCCAAGTTCACAAGCCCTATGGCTACACCTTC; CDR3: CASSQVHKPYGYTF
size: -; V: TRBV28; D: TRBD1; J: TRBJ1-1; DNA: TGTGCCAGCAGTTTAGTCGACAGGGACACTGAAGCTTTCTTT; CDR3: CASSLVDRDTEAFF